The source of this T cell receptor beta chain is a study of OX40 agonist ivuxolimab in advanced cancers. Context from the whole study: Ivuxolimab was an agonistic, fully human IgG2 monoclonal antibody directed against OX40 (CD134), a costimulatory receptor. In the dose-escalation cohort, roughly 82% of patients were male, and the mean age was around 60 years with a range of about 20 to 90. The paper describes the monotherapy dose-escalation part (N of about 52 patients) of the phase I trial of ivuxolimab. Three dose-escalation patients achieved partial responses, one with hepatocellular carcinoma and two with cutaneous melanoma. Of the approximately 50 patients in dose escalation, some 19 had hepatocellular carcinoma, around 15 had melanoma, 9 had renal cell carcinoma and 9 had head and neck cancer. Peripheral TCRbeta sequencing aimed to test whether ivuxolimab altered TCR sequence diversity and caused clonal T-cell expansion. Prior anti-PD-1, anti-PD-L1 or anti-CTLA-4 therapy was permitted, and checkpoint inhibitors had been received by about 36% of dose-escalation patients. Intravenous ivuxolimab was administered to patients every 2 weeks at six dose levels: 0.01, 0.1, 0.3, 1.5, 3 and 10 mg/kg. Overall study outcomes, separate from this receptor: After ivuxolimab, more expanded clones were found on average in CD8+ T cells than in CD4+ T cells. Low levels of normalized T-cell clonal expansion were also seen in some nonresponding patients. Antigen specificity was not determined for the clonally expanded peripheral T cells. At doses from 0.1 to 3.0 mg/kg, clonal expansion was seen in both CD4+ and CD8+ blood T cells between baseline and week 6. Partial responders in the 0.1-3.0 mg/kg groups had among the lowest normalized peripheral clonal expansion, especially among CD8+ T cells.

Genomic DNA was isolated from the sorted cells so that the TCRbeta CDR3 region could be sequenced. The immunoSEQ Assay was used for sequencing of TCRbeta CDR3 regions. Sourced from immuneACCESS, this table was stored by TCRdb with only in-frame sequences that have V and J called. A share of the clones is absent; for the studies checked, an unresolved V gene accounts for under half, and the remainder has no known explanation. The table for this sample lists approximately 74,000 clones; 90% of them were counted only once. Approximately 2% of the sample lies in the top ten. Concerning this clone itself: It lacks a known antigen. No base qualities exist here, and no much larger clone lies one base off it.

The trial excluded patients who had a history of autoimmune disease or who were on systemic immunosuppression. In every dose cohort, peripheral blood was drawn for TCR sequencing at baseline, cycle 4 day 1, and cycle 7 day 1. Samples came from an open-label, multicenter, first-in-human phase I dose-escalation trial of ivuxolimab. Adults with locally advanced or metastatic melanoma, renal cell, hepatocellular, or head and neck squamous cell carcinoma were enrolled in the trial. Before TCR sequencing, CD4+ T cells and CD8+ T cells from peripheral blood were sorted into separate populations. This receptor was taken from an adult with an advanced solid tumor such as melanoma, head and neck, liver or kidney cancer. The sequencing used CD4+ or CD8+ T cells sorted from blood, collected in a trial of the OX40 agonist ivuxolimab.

The CDR3 is CASSRGGDYTGELFF. The DNA sequence follows: TGTGCCAGCAGCCGAGGGGGGGATTACACCGGGGAGCTGTTTTTT. The rearrangement combines TRBV9 with TRBJ2-2; a weak D assignment points to TRBD2 (7 bases agree). V gives up 4 bases and J gives up 3 bases, and the segment between their germline ends measures 13 bases. From a lookup of the germline V gene, CDR1 and CDR2 are SGDLS and YYNGEE. The CDR3 sequence holds 15 residues, the cysteine and phenylalanine included. The DNA shown is the 45-base CDR3, in frame from base 1.